The clone carrying this TCR beta chain was seen only a few times. Its antigen remains unknown. Germline V gene data show CDR1 as MNHNY and CDR2 as SVGAGI (reference sequence). CDR3 length: 14 residues. V was clipped by 10 bases and J by 3 bases, with 16 bases between them. The data were obtained in a study of post-analysis software for immune sequencing data. Unique molecular identifiers were carried by the TCR beta cDNA libraries. TCRdb re-called the PCR reads through MiXCR, storing one row per CDR3 protein. The repertoire holds about 160,000 distinct CDR3 sequences, with 30% to 45% as singletons. Study-wide results and caveats: Elevated frequency relative to controls characterized four or five TRBV segments in patients, TRBV5-6, TRBV5-1 and TRBV20-1 among them.

The chain combines TRBV6-6 with TRBJ2-1, with D perhaps matching TRBD1 or TRBD2 (6 bases each). The clonotype originates from a girl aged 10 to 17 with multiple sclerosis. Sequenced here: blood, sampled after autologous hematopoietic stem cell transplantation. CDR3 amino acids: CATTGAGIYNEQFF. CDR3 DNA sequence: TGTGCCACCACGGGGGCAGGCATCTACAATGAGCAGTTCTTC.